This T cell receptor (beta chain) came from a study of blood T cells in healthy people across ages. Across the whole study: Every two T cells gave about one barcoded beta molecule via template switching. Study-level findings and limits: Greater diversity and more naive CD4+ cells were seen in long-lived donors than in aged donors. TCR beta diversity per million T cells fell roughly linearly with age. The study lacked donor CMV status, which possibly confounded expanded clonotype changes.

A sample-barcoded 5' primer and a J-beta primer mix were used in a second PCR of about 6 to 12 cycles. TCRdb called the 5' RACE reads again in MiXCR, with one record for every CDR3 protein. Found here are roughly 800,000 distinct CDR3 sequences, roughly 50% of them singletons; the top ten hold 22%. Regarding this clonotype: The antigen remains undetermined.

The sequencing sample was made of blood. This clonotype originated in a man aged 25-45 years in good health.

This chain's CDR3 is CASRGGTPYAKTQYF. The CDR3 nucleotides read TGTGCCAGCAGAGGTGGGACTCCCTATGCCAAAACGCAGTACTTC. The J gene is TRBJ2-5, the V gene TRBV6-2 or TRBV6-3; tentative D call: TRBD2 (6 bases). CDR1 is MNHEY, CDR2 SVGEGT, per germline. Trimming took 6 bases from V and 11 from J, leaving 25 bases between them. The CDR3 is 15 residues long.